This is a list of T cell receptor beta chains from one sample in a study of memory CD4+ T cells and cytomegalovirus serostatus. TCRdb keeps only in-frame clones here, not all; method: immunoSEQ multiplex PCR. The table has fewer than 50,000 clones, 70% to 80% seen once; the top ten hold roughly 1.1%. Sequenced: memory CD4+ T cells from blood. These TCRs come from an adult in good health and CMV-seronegative. The CDR3 runs from the conserved cysteine through the conserved F or W. The order of the fields is clone size, V gene, CDR3 length, D gene, J gene, CDR3 DNA, CDR3 protein. D genes are given only for firm matches. Rows may omit the clone size; those that give it use once, few, many or a size class.

abundance: NA
v_gene: TRBV2
len: 15
d_gene: TRBD1
j_gene: TRBJ2-7
CDR3nt: TGTGCCAGCAGGATTGACAGGGGGCCGAACTACGAGCAGTACTTC
CDR3aa: CASRIDRGPNYEQYF

abundance: NA
v_gene: TRBV4-1
len: 15
d_gene: NA
j_gene: TRBJ2-3
CDR3nt: TGCGCCAGCAGCCAAGTGTACAGCGCGGGAGATACGCAGTATTTT
CDR3aa: CASSQVYSAGDTQYF

abundance: NA
v_gene: TRBV2
len: 13
d_gene: NA
j_gene: TRBJ1-4
CDR3nt: TGTGCCAGCAGTGAATTAAAGGACCAAAAACTGTTTTTT
CDR3aa: CASSELKDQKLFF

abundance: NA
v_gene: TRBV18
len: 15
d_gene: NA
j_gene: TRBJ1-3
CDR3nt: TGTGCCAGCTCACCAGCGGTCTCAAGGGAAAACACCATATATTTT
CDR3aa: CASSPAVSRENTIYF

abundance: NA
v_gene: TRBV7-3
len: 15
d_gene: TRBD2
j_gene: TRBJ2-1
CDR3nt: TGTGCCAGCAGCCAGGCTAGCGGTAACTACAATGAGCAGTTCTTC
CDR3aa: CASSQASGNYNEQFF

abundance: NA
v_gene: TRBV15
len: 15
d_gene: NA
j_gene: TRBJ2-3
CDR3nt: TGTGCCACCAGCAGAGGGGGGGCTAGCACAGATACGCAGTATTTT
CDR3aa: CATSRGGASTDTQYF

abundance: NA
v_gene: TRBV18
len: 13
d_gene: NA
j_gene: TRBJ2-2
CDR3nt: TGTGCCAGCTCACCGTTGGCTACCGGGGAGCTGTTTTTT
CDR3aa: CASSPLATGELFF

abundance: few
v_gene: TRBV6-1
len: 14
d_gene: NA
j_gene: TRBJ2-3
CDR3nt: TGTGCCAGCAGTCCTCCCTTTAGCACAGATACGCAGTATTTT
CDR3aa: CASSPPFSTDTQYF

abundance: NA
v_gene: TRBV7-9
len: 13
d_gene: TRBD1
j_gene: TRBJ1-1
CDR3nt: TGTGCCAGCAGCGCTTGGGACAGGGGCACAGCTTTCTTT
CDR3aa: CASSAWDRGTAFF

abundance: NA
v_gene: TRBV7-2
len: 13
d_gene: NA
j_gene: TRBJ2-5
CDR3nt: TGTGCCAGCAGCTTGTCAGGGCAAGAGACCCAGTACTTC
CDR3aa: CASSLSGQETQYF

abundance: NA
v_gene: TRBV7-9
len: 13
d_gene: NA
j_gene: TRBJ1-2
CDR3nt: TGTGCCAGCAGCTTAAACTCGGCTTATGGCTACACCTTC
CDR3aa: CASSLNSAYGYTF

abundance: NA
v_gene: TRBV5-1
len: 13
d_gene: NA
j_gene: TRBJ1-2
CDR3nt: TGCGCCAGCAGCACTGGGATGACTGTGGGCTACACCTTC
CDR3aa: CASSTGMTVGYTF

abundance: NA
v_gene: TRBV9
len: 14
d_gene: NA
j_gene: TRBJ1-1
CDR3nt: TGTGCCAGCAGCGAGACAGGTGGGAGGACTGAAGCTTTCTTT
CDR3aa: CASSETGGRTEAFF

abundance: NA
v_gene: TRBV5-4
len: 15
d_gene: NA
j_gene: TRBJ1-2
CDR3nt: TGTGCCAGCAGCTTGGTCCTCGGTCCCGACTATGGCTACACCTTC
CDR3aa: CASSLVLGPDYGYTF

abundance: few
v_gene: TRBV30
len: 13
d_gene: TRBD1
j_gene: TRBJ1-1
CDR3nt: TGTGCCTGGAGTAGACAGGGCGACACTGAAGCTTTCTTT
CDR3aa: CAWSRQGDTEAFF

abundance: NA
v_gene: TRBV30
len: 15
d_gene: TRBD2
j_gene: TRBJ2-1
CDR3nt: TGTGCCGTCAATGGGGTAGCGGGCAGATACAATGAGCAGTTCTTC
CDR3aa: CAVNGVAGRYNEQFF

abundance: NA
v_gene: TRBV5-6
len: 15
d_gene: NA
j_gene: TRBJ1-2
CDR3nt: TGTGCCAGCAGCCGAATCGTCCTGCTTGGTTTTGGCTACACCTTC
CDR3aa: CASSRIVLLGFGYTF

abundance: NA
v_gene: TRBV5-1
len: 15
d_gene: NA
j_gene: TRBJ2-2
CDR3nt: TGCGCCAGCAGCTTTATCGGGCGGAACACCGGGGAGCTGTTTTTT
CDR3aa: CASSFIGRNTGELFF

abundance: NA
v_gene: TRBV7-9
len: 15
d_gene: TRBD2
j_gene: TRBJ2-7
CDR3nt: TGTGCCAGCAGCCTACTAGCGGGAGTGGTGGGCGAGCAGTACTTC
CDR3aa: CASSLLAGVVGEQYF

abundance: NA
v_gene: TRBV5-1
len: 16
d_gene: NA
j_gene: TRBJ1-3
CDR3nt: TGCGCCAGCAGCTTGGCTTTAAGGAGCTCTGGAAACACCATATATTTT
CDR3aa: CASSLALRSSGNTIYF

abundance: NA
v_gene: TRBV18
len: 14
d_gene: TRBD2
j_gene: TRBJ2-2
CDR3nt: TGTGCCAGCTCACTGCAGCGGGGCACCGGGGAGCTGTTTTTT
CDR3aa: CASSLQRGTGELFF

abundance: NA
v_gene: TRBV5-4
len: 14
d_gene: NA
j_gene: TRBJ2-1
CDR3nt: TGTGCCAGCAGCTTGGCGGGAGCGCACAATGAGCAGTTCTTC
CDR3aa: CASSLAGAHNEQFF

abundance: NA
v_gene: TRBV18
len: 12
d_gene: TRBD1
j_gene: TRBJ1-1
CDR3nt: TGTGCCAGCTCACCACGGGAAGGGGGCTCGTTCTTT
CDR3aa: CASSPREGGSFF

abundance: NA
v_gene: TRBV2
len: 11
d_gene: NA
j_gene: TRBJ1-2
CDR3nt: TGTGCCAGCAGTGAAGTCGGAACGTACACCTTC
CDR3aa: CASSEVGTYTF

abundance: NA
v_gene: TRBV5-6
len: 14
d_gene: TRBD1
j_gene: TRBJ1-3
CDR3nt: TGTGCCAGCAGCTGGGGACAGGGGGGAAACACCATATATTTT
CDR3aa: CASSWGQGGNTIYF

abundance: NA
v_gene: TRBV19
len: 14
d_gene: NA
j_gene: TRBJ2-1
CDR3nt: TGTGCCAGTAGTACCGGGACCCACTACAATGAGCAGTTCTTC
CDR3aa: CASSTGTHYNEQFF

abundance: NA
v_gene: TRBV7-9
len: 16
d_gene: NA
j_gene: TRBJ1-2
CDR3nt: TGTGCCAGCAGCCTTGGGGGGTATGGTACTAACTATGGCTACACCTTC
CDR3aa: CASSLGGYGTNYGYTF

abundance: NA
v_gene: TRBV6-6
len: 16
d_gene: NA
j_gene: TRBJ2-1
CDR3nt: TGTGCCAGCAGTCCCCCCGGCGGGAAGTCCTACAATGAGCAGTTCTTC
CDR3aa: CASSPPGGKSYNEQFF

abundance: NA
v_gene: TRBV7-2
len: 15
d_gene: TRBD2
j_gene: TRBJ2-5
CDR3nt: TGTGCCAGCAGCTTACGCGGGAGTTGGCAAGAGACCCAGTACTTC
CDR3aa: CASSLRGSWQETQYF